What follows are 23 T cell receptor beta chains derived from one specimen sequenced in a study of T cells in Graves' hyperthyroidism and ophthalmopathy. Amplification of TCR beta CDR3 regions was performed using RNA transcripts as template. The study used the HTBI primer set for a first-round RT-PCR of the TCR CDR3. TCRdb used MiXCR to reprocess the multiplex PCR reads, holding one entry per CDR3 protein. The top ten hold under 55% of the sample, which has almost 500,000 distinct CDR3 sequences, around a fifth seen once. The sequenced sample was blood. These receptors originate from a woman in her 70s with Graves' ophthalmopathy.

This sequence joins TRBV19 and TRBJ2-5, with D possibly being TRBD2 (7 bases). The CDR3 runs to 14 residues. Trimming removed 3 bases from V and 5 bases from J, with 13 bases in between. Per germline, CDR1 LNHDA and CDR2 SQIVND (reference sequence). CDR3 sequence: CASSISRGGETQYF. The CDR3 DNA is TGTGCCAGTAGTATCTCCAGGGGAGGGGAGACCCAGTACTTC.

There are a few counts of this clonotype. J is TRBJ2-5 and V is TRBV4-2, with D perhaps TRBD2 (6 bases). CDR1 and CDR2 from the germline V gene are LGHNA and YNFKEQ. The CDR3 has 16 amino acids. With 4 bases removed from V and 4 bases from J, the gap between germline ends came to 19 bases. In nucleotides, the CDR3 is TGTGCCAGCAGCCGATCGGCAGGCGGGAAGGCAGAGACCCAGTACTTC. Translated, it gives CASSRSAGGKAETQYF.

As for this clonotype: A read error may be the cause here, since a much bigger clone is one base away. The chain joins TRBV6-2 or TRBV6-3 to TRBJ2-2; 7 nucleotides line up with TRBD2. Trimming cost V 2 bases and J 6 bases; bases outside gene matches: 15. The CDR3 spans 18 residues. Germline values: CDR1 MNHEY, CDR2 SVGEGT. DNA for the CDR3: TGTGCCAGCAGTTACCCTCCTACTCGGGAGGCTGAGGCCGGGGAGCTGTTTTTT. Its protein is CASSYPPTREAEAGELFF.

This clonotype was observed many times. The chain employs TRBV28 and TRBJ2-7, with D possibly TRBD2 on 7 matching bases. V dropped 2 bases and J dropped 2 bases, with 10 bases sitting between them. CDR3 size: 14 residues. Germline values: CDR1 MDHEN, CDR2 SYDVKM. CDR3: CASSLTGRAYEQYF. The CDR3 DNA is TGTGCCAGCAGTTTAACAGGGAGGGCCTACGAGCAGTACTTC.

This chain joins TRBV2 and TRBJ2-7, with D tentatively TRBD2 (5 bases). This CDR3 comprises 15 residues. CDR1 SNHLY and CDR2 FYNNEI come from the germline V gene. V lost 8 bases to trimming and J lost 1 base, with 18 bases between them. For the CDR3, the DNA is TGTGCCAGCGGGAACCCCCCGGGAAAGTCCTACGAGCAGTACTTC. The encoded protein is CASGNPPGKSYEQYF.

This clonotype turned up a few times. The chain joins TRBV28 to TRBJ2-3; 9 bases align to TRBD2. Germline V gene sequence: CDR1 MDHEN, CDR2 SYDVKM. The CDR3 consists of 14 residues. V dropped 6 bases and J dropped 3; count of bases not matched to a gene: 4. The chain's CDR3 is CASSAAGGTDTQYF. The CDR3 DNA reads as TGTGCCAGCAGCGCCGCGGGAGGGACAGATACGCAGTATTTT.

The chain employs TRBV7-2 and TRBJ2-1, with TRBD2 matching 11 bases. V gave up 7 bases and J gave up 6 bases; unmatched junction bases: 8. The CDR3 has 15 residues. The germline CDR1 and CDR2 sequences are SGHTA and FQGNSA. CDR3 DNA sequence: TGTGCCAGCACCCCACTAGCGGGAGCGGGCAATGAGCAGTTCTTC. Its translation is CASTPLAGAGNEQFF.

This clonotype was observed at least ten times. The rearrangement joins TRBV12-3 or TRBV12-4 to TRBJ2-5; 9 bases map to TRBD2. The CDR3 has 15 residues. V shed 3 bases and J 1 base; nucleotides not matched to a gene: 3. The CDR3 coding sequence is TGTGCCAGCAGTTTGCTAGCGGGGCCCCAAGAGACCCAGTACTTC. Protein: CASSLLAGPQETQYF.

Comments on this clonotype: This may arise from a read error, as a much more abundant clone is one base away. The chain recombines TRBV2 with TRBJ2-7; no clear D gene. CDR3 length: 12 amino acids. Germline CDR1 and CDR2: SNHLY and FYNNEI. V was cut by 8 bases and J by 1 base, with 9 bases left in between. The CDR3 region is CASARESYEQYF. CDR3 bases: TGTGCCAGCGCCCGTGAGTCCTACGAGCAGTACTTC.

The CDR3 sequence: CASSLYSGGDGELFF. CDR3 nucleotides: TGTGCCAGCAGCTTATATAGCGGGGGAGACGGGGAGCTGTTTTTT. V gene TRBV11-3 combines with J gene TRBJ2-2, with TRBD2 matching 9 bases. CDR3 size: 15 residues. The V gene end was trimmed by 2 bases and the J gene end by 7 bases; junction bases not matched to a gene: 5. Germline assignment: CDR1 SGHNT and CDR2 YENEEA.

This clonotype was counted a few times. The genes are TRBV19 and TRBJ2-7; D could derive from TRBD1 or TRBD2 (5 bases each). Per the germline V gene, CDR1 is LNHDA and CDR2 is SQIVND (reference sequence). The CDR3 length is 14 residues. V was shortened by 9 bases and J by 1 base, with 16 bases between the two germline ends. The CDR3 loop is CASAPGPRSYEQYF. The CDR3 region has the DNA TGTGCCAGCGCACCGGGACCCAGATCCTACGAGCAGTACTTC. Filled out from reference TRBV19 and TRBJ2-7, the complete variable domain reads DGGITQSPKYLFRKEGQNVTLSCEQNLNHDAMYWYRQDPGQGLRLIYYSQIVNDFQKGDIAEGYSVSREKKESFPLTVTSAQKNPTAFYLCASAPGPRSYEQYFGPGTRLTVT.

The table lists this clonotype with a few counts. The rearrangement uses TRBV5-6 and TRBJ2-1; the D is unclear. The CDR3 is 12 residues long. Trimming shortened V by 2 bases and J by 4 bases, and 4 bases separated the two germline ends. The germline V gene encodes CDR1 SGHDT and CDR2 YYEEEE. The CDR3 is CASSFVYNEQFF. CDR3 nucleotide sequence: TGTGCCAGCAGCTTTGTTTACAATGAGCAGTTCTTC.

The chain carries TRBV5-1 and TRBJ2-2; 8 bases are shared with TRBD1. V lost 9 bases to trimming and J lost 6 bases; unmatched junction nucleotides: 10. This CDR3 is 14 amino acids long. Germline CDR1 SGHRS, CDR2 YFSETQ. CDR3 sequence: CATTDRASAGELFF. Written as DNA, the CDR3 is TGCGCCACCACGGACAGGGCGTCCGCCGGGGAGCTGTTTTTT.

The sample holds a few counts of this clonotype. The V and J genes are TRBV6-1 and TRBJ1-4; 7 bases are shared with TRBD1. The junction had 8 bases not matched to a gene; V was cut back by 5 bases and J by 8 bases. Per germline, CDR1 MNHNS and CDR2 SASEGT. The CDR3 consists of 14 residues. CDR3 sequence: CASSPRTGTEKLFF. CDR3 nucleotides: TGTGCCAGCAGTCCCAGGACAGGCACCGAAAAACTGTTTTTT.

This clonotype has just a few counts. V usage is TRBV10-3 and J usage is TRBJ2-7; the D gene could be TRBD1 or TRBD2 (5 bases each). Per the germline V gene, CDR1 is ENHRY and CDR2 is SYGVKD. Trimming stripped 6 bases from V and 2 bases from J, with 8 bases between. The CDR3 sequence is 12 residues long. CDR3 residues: CAISGTTYEQYF. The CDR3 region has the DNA TGTGCCATCAGCGGGACGACCTACGAGCAGTACTTC.

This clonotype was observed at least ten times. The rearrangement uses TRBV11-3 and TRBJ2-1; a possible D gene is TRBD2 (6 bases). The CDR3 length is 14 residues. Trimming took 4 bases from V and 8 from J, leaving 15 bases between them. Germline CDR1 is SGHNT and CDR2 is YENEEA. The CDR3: CASSSRGGVDEQFF. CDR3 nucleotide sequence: TGTGCCAGCAGCTCCCGTGGAGGGGTGGATGAGCAGTTCTTC. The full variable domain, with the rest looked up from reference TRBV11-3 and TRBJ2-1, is EAGVVQSPRYKIIEKKQPVAFWCNPISGHNTLYWYLQNLGQGPELLIRYENEEAVDDSQLPKDRFSAERLKGVDSTLKIQPAELGDSAVYLCASSSRGGVDEQFFGPGTRLTVL.

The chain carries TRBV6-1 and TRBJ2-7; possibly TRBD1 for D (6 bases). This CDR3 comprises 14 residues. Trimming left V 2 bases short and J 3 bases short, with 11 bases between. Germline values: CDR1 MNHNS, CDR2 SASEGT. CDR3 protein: CASSESRDNYEQYF. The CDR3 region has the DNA TGTGCCAGCAGTGAATCCCGGGACAACTACGAGCAGTACTTC.

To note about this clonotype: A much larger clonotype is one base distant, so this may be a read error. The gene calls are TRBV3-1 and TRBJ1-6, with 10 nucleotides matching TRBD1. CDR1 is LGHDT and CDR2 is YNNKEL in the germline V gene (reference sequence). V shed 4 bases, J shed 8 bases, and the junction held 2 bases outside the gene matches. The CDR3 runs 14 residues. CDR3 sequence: CASSPGQGHSPLHF. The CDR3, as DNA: TGTGCCAGCAGCCCGGGACAGGGGCATTCACCCCTCCACTTT.

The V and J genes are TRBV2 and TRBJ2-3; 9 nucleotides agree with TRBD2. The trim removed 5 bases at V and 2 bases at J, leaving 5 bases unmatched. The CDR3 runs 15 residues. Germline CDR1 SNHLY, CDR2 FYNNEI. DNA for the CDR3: TGTGCCAGCAGTACTCTAGCGGGAAACACAGATACGCAGTATTTT. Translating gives CASSTLAGNTDTQYF.

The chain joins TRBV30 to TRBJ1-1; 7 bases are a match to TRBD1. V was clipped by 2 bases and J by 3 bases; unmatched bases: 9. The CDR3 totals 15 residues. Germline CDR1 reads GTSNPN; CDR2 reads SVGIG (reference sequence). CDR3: CAWSPRRGLDTEAFF. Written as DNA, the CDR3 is TGTGCCTGGAGTCCCCGTAGGGGGCTTGACACTGAAGCTTTCTTT.

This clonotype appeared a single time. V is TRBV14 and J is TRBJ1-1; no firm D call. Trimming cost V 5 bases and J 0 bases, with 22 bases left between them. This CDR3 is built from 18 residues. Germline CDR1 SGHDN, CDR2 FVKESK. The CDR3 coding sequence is TGTGCCAGCAGCTCACGGACGGCCCGAGGTGGGATGAACACTGAAGCTTTCTTT. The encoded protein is CASSSRTARGGMNTEAFF.

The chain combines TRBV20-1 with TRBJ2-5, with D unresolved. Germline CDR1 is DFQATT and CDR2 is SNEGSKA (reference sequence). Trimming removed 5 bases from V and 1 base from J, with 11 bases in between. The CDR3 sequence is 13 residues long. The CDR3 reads CSAEAAVQETQYF. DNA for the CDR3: TGCAGTGCTGAGGCGGCAGTCCAAGAGACCCAGTACTTC.

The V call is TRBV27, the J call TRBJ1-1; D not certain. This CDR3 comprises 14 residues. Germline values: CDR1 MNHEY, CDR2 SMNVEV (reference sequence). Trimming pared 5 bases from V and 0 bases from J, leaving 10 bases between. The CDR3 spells CASSPASLNTEAFF. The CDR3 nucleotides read TGTGCCAGCAGTCCTGCCTCATTGAACACTGAAGCTTTCTTT.